This paragraph reports one T cell receptor delta chain. In this sample, this clone turned up a few times. Its antigen has not been determined. Since a far larger clone is one base different, this is likely a read error. Other DNA sequences in this sample translate to the same CDR3. Library preparation used multiplex PCR. Genomic DNA was amplified with a 32-plex assay using primers for all 8 TRDV and 4 TRDJ genes covering the CDR3. A 12-nucleotide UMI was introduced during around 3 barcoding PCR cycles, after which a second PCR was performed with Illumina adapter primers. Libraries were purified with AMPure XP beads and quality-checked on a Fragment Analyzer with the HS NGS Fragment kit. Sequencing was run on an Illumina MiniSeq mid-output kit with around 22% PhiX and 150 cycles of paired-end reads. The published analysis was carried out like this. MIGEC version 1.2.9 was used to process reads, grouping reads by UMI and building error-corrected consensus sequences. For post-processing, modified scripts from VDJtools version 1.2.1 were used together with the tcR R package. TCRdb reran clone calling on the public reads with CATT; rows sharing one DNA sequence were then combined. These V and J calls are TCRdb output, not the study's own analysis. Across this sample there are under 1,000 delta-chain clones, with roughly a third seen only once. Around 79% of the sample rests with the top ten.

For this chain, trimming is 2 bases at the V end and 7 bases at the J end, and the number of junction bases without a gene match is 27. CDR1 TVYSNPD and CDR2 GDNSRS were looked up in the germline V gene (reference sequence). The CDR3 sequence holds 19 residues, the cysteine and phenylalanine included. Kept here is only the CDR3 DNA, which spans 57 bases and is read in frame from base 1. This specimen belongs to a study of DNA immune sequencing with unique molecular identifiers (TCRdb year 2020). Background on the whole study: gammadelta T cells were enriched from buffy coats using immunomagnetic cell separation, and their genomic DNA was sequenced. For the enriched versus non-enriched comparison, 85 to 100 ng enriched gammadelta T-cell DNA and approximately 1 ug non-enriched PBMC DNA were sequenced. All donors were healthy individuals, and ten of the donors were profiled using sorted gammadelta T cells from peripheral blood. Fluorescence-activated cell sorting was used to enrich gammadelta T cells from the PBMC of 10 healthy individuals. The method was validated on synthetic reference molecules and on blood samples from healthy individuals. An ultrasensitive DNA-based TRD repertoire sequencing method using PCR-introduced unique molecular identifiers was developed and validated in the study. Study-wide conclusions, independent of this receptor: Novel TRD sequences not targeted by the primers cannot be detected with the primer-based approach. Among clonotypes in healthy donors, the most frequent TRD rearrangement was TRDV2 paired with TRDJ1. TRD repertoire diversity differed among healthy donors, and several donors were highly oligoclonal, with the top 5 clonotypes making up more than half of productive molecules.

This receptor chain uses TRDV3 and TRDJ1; the junction holds 8 bases that match TRDD3. Sequencing used gamma-delta T cells from PBMCs. The clonotype comes from a human donor in good health. The sequenced DNA is TGTGCCTTTTCGGGACCAATGCTCTCCGGGGGATATGCCCTGGGTAAACTCATCTTT. The encoded protein is CAFSGPMLSGGYALGKLIF.